A single T cell receptor beta chain is shown here with its context. These data come from a study of control samples from healthy donors and cancer patients. V was cut by 3 bases and J by 1 base, with 15 bases left in between. The CDR3 extends over 16 amino acids. Germline V gene lookup returns CDR1 MNHEY and CDR2 SMNVEV (reference sequence). Some clones are missing from TCRdb's copy, which holds only in-frame ones; the method was immunoSEQ multiplex PCR. The sample includes approximately 150,000 clones, 94% of them seen just once. The chain uses TRBV27 and TRBJ2-5, with D maybe TRBD1 (6 bases). The TCR was taken from a young woman in good health. Sequencing was performed on blood. This CDR3 reads CASSFSGANLQETQYF. The DNA of the CDR3 is TGTGCCAGCAGTTTTTCAGGGGCCAACCTCCAAGAGACCCAGTACTTC.